This T cell receptor (beta chain) was observed in a study of blood T cell repertoires in COVID-19. About the study: Nucleic acid was either cDNA or gDNA, and it came from T cells, B-cell-depleted T cells, or PBMCs.

Germline-derived CDR1 and CDR2 are LNHDA and SQIVND (reference sequence). There are 11 residues in the CDR3. The germline V and J ends were trimmed by 10 bases and 4 bases, with 10 bases remaining between them. As originally analysed: Counts of nucleated cells, estimated from reference gene primer amplification, were obtained. Produced via immunoSEQ multiplex PCR; TCRdb's table is partial and in-frame only. That table is the source of V, J and clone size, and D and trimming were worked out from the DNA. The table includes 95,000 to 100,000 clones, approximately 90% detected once. The clonotype comes from a man between 45 and 60 years old with acute or convalescent COVID-19. This chain connects TRBV19 to TRBJ1-1, with D perhaps TRBD1 (6 bases). Sequenced: peripheral blood. The CDR3 sequence: CATEQGTEAFF. The CDR3 region has the DNA TGTGCCACAGAACAGGGCACTGAAGCTTTCTTT. Using reference TRBV19 and TRBJ1-1 for the parts outside the CDR3, the full variable domain is DGGITQSPKYLFRKEGQNVTLSCEQNLNHDAMYWYRQDPGQGLRLIYYSQIVNDFQKGDIAEGYSVSREKKESFPLTVTSAQKNPTAFYLCATEQGTEAFFGQGTRLTVV.